This TCR beta chain originates from a study of cytomegalovirus exposure and HLA in healthy donors. The PCR ran on 60 Vbeta and 13 Jbeta primers. Sequencing used immunoSEQ multiplex PCR; TCRdb keeps in-frame clones, though not all of them. The profile shows 75,000 or so clones, roughly 72% of them singletons. The CDR3 length is 14 residues. Trimming cost V 6 bases and J 1 base, with 12 bases left between them. The germline gives CDR1 MNHEY, CDR2 SVGAGI. Sample: PBMCs. This sequence joins TRBV6-5 and TRBJ1-1; perhaps TRBD1 as D (6 bases). The sequence derives from a woman aged 30 to 39 in good health and CMV-seropositive. The CDR3 region has the DNA TGTGCCAGCAGCCTAGGACAGACGAACACTGAAGCTTTCTTT. Translating it yields CASSLGQTNTEAFF.